One sample yielded the 32 T cell receptor beta chains listed below, sequenced in a study of human T cells and chemical hapten exposure (dated by TCRdb to the early 2020s). The library came from RACE. The listed sequencing device is NextSeq 500. TCRdb itself trimmed the public reads at Q25 with fastp, ran MiXCR and retained productive beta chains. Rows with a matching CDR3 protein are joined into one entry that keeps the most common DNA and genes. For this sample the table gives about 37,000 distinct CDR3 sequences, of which 5% to 7% were detected only once. The ten most abundant clones make up roughly 9.2% of the sample. The label giving this sample's time point can be read as: patch test 1, 2 weeks after DPC sensitization. The treatment or condition label corresponds to: therapeutic diphenylcyclopropenone sensitization with weekly scalp DPC. Total RNA was isolated from unfractionated whole blood collected in Tempus Blood RNA tubes.

Here the sequenced sample was whole blood, taken in connection with sensitization to the hapten diphenylcyclopropenone (DPC). The receptors come from a woman aged 30 to 39 with alopecia areata. Some clones in this sample may be carry-over from other donors' samples.

The CDR3 here is CSARARQGKETQYF. The CDR3 DNA follows: TGCAGTGCTAGAGCCAGACAGGGGAAAGAGACCCAGTACTTC. The chain employs TRBV20-1 and TRBJ2-5; 8 bases are a match to TRBD1. The V gene end was trimmed by 1 base and the J gene end by 3 bases; junction bases not matched to a gene: 4. Germline V gives CDR1 DFQATT, CDR2 SNEGSKA (reference sequence). There are 14 residues in the CDR3.

This clonotype was seen more than once but under ten times. The chain joins TRBV5-5 to TRBJ2-5; D is unresolved. The CDR3 sequence is 13 residues long. Germline CDR1 is SGHKS and CDR2 is YYEKEE (reference sequence). V lost 4 bases and J 4 bases, leaving 11 bases between the germline ends. CDR3 in amino acids: CASSPGPSETQYF. The CDR3 DNA is TGTGCCAGCAGCCCCGGTCCGTCAGAGACCCAGTACTTC.

This clonotype came up many times. The chain recombines TRBV28 with TRBJ1-5, with D possibly being TRBD1 (5 bases). CDR1 is MDHEN and CDR2 is SYDVKM in the germline V gene. The CDR3 runs to 13 residues. Trimming cost V 2 bases and J 6 bases, with 8 bases left between them. The chain's CDR3 is CASSLLRAQPQHF. The CDR3 region has the DNA TGTGCCAGCAGTTTACTCAGGGCTCAGCCCCAGCATTTT.

V usage is TRBV27 and J usage is TRBJ1-1; D is uncertain. Germline-derived CDR1 and CDR2 are MNHEY and SMNVEV (reference sequence). The CDR3 contains 16 residues. Deletions cut 5 bases from V and 5 bases from J, with 21 bases between. CDR3 protein: CASSPIRFEGRTEAFF. The CDR3 DNA reads as TGTGCCAGCAGTCCTATCCGATTCGAGGGTAGGACTGAAGCTTTCTTT.

The V call is TRBV12-2, the J call TRBJ2-4; the table's D call, TRBD2, has no DNA check behind it. TRBV12-2 counts as a pseudogene. The CDR3 runs 17 residues. The CDR3 DNA sequence: TGTGCAAGTCGCATTTCTCCGACTAGATCGGCCAAAAACATTCAGTACTTC. This gives the protein CASRISPTRSAKNIQYF.

The genes are TRBV7-9 and TRBJ1-1; 7 positions match TRBD1. V was pared by 5 bases and J by 6 bases, with 18 bases of the junction left unmatched. This CDR3 contains 17 residues. The germline gives CDR1 SEHNR, CDR2 FQNEAQ (reference sequence). Here the CDR3 reads CASSPADRKPKDAEAFF. The CDR3 bases are TGTGCCAGCAGCCCCGCGGACAGGAAGCCCAAGGATGCTGAAGCTTTCTTT.

This clonotype was counted ten times or more. V is TRBV20-1 and J is TRBJ1-1, with 11 bases lining up with TRBD1. After removal of 4 bases from V and 6 bases from J, the junction contained 10 bases not matched to a gene. The germline CDR1 and CDR2 sequences are DFQATT and SNEGSKA (reference sequence). The CDR3 is 15 residues long. DNA of the CDR3: TGCAGTGCTACGCTGGGGGGACAGGGGGGGGCTGAAGCTTTCTTT. The encoded protein is CSATLGGQGGAEAFF.

The CDR3, as DNA: TGCGCCAGCAGCCAAGAGAGGGGGGCGGCCAAAAACATTCAGTACTTC. This sequence encodes CASSQERGAAKNIQYF. This chain joins TRBV4-1 and TRBJ2-4; D might be TRBD1 or TRBD2, each matching 6 bases. The CDR3 sequence is 16 residues long. In germline, CDR1 is MGHRA, CDR2 YSYEKL. V was clipped by 0 bases and J by 1 base, with 10 bases between them.

The table lists this clonotype with many counts. This chain joins TRBV20-1 and TRBJ2-7; unclear D gene. Germline loops: CDR1 DFQATT, CDR2 SNEGSKA (reference sequence). This CDR3 contains 14 residues. V lost 6 bases, J lost 2 bases, and 17 bases lay in between. The CDR3 loop is CSARPAVGTYEQYF. CDR3 DNA: TGCAGTGCCCGCCCGGCAGTGGGGACCTACGAGCAGTACTTC.

This clonotype was observed many times. The V and J genes are TRBV3-1 and TRBJ1-1, with a possible D match to TRBD1 (6 bases). CDR3 size: 15 residues. The V end lost 0 bases, the J end lost 6 bases, and 14 bases lay between the germline ends. The V gene's germline CDR1 is LGHDT and CDR2 YNNKEL (reference sequence). The CDR3 DNA is TGTGCCAGCAGCCAAGATTCGGGGGCGTTTGCTGAAGCTTTCTTT. Protein product: CASSQDSGAFAEAFF.

The CDR3 DNA is TGCAGCGTAGGTCCTCAGGGATCTCAAGAGACCCAGTACTTC. This sequence encodes CSVGPQGSQETQYF. This chain uses TRBV29-1 with TRBJ2-5; tentatively, D is TRBD1 (5 bases). This CDR3 spans 14 amino acids. The V gene's germline CDR1 is SQVTM and CDR2 ANQGSEA. V gave up 6 bases and J gave up 2 bases, with 16 bases separating them.

This clonotype was detected ten times or more. This chain uses TRBV18 with TRBJ1-5, with TRBD1 identical over 7 bases. The J segment lost 3 bases and the V segment lost 1 base, leaving 9 bases of the junction unmatched. Germline V lookup: CDR1 KGHSH, CDR2 LQKENI. CDR3 size: 17 residues. CDR3 sequence (DNA): TGTGCCAGCTCACCACAGTTTATCGGGACAGACAATCAGCCCCAGCATTTT. It yields the protein CASSPQFIGTDNQPQHF.

This clonotype was found a few times. J is TRBJ2-3 and V is TRBV9; 7 bases agree with TRBD2. CDR1 SGDLS and CDR2 YYNGEE come from the germline V gene. The CDR3 runs to 16 residues. J lost 3 bases, V lost 2 bases, and 9 bases had no gene match. The CDR3 nucleotides are TGTGCCAGCAGCGTTGGTATCGGCGGGGGAACAGATACGCAGTATTTT. Translating gives CASSVGIGGGTDTQYF.

This clonotype was detected a few times. CDR3: CASSQDGGGDYEQYF. CDR3 in DNA: TGTGCCAGCAGCCAAGACGGCGGGGGGGACTACGAGCAGTACTTC. The chain uses TRBV4-2 and TRBJ2-7; 9 bases are a match to TRBD2. The CDR3 has 15 residues. Losses at the gene ends were 0 bases for V and 3 bases for J; bases not matched to a gene: 3. Germline-derived CDR1 and CDR2 are LGHNA and YNFKEQ.

This chain links TRBV24-1 with TRBJ2-2, with 7 bases that match TRBD1. Per germline, CDR1 KGHDR and CDR2 SFDVKD. V shed 4 bases and J 5 bases; nucleotides not matched to a gene: 12. The CDR3 spans 17 residues. CDR3 sequence reads: CATSETRTGGLTGELFF. The CDR3, as DNA: TGTGCCACCAGTGAGACCCGGACAGGTGGGCTGACCGGGGAGCTGTTTTTT.

This clonotype was detected many times. V and J are TRBV7-9 and TRBJ1-1; 9 nucleotides line up with TRBD1. V gave up 1 base and J gave up 6 bases; unmatched junction bases: 0. Per germline, CDR1 SEHNR and CDR2 FQNEAQ (reference sequence). This CDR3 is 13 amino acids long. For the CDR3, the DNA is TGTGCCAGCAGCTTAGGGGACAGGGCTGAAGCTTTCTTT. It translates to CASSLGDRAEAFF.

This clonotype was seen only a few times. The CDR3 reads CASSQDTANTEAFF. In DNA form, the CDR3 reads TGCGCCAGCAGCCAAGATACAGCGAACACTGAAGCTTTCTTT. The genes are TRBV4-1 and TRBJ1-1; no definite D call. Germline V gene sequence: CDR1 MGHRA, CDR2 YSYEKL. The V and J ends lost 0 bases and 1 base respectively, with 6 bases between them. The CDR3 runs to 14 residues.

A note on this clonotype: It may be a read error: a sequence one base away is much more abundant. The conserved final phenylalanine or tryptophan is absent from the CDR3, which likely points to a read error. V is TRBV5-6 and J is TRBJ2-4; maybe TRBD1 (6 bases). Germline CDR1 SGHDT, CDR2 YYEEEE. Trimming pared 4 bases from V and 4 bases from J, leaving 15 bases between. The CDR3 is made up of 15 amino acids. Here the CDR3 reads CASSTPGDAKNIQYC. In nucleotides, the CDR3 is TGTGCCAGCAGCACGCCAGGGGATGCGAAAAACATTCAGTACTGC.

Notes on this clonotype: A far larger clone is a single base away, which makes a read error likely. The rearrangement uses TRBV5-6 and TRBJ2-3, with D unresolved. The CDR3 loop spans 11 amino acids. Germline CDR1 SGHDT, CDR2 YYEEEE. Trimming stripped 3 bases from V and 2 bases from J, with 1 base between. The CDR3 sequence: CASSYTDTQYF. The CDR3 DNA follows: TGTGCCAGCAGCTACACAGATACGCAGTATTTT.

This clonotype showed up just a few times. The rearrangement links TRBV5-8 to TRBJ2-7; D perhaps matches TRBD1 (7 bases). This CDR3 contains 14 residues. The V gene lost 6 bases and the J gene lost 5 bases, with 18 bases spanning the gap. The germline V gene has CDR1 SGHTS and CDR2 YDEGEE. CDR3 sequence (DNA): TGTGCCAGCACCCGGAGGGGGCCCACCAACGAGCAGTACTTC. Residues: CASTRRGPTNEQYF.

This clonotype was seen at least ten times. The rearrangement uses TRBV5-1 and TRBJ2-3, with 9 positions matching TRBD1. Germline-derived CDR1 and CDR2 are SGHRS and YFSETQ. V was pared by 4 bases and J by 4 bases, with 10 bases of the junction left unmatched. The CDR3 runs 16 residues. Here the CDR3 reads CASSQGQGYLSDTQYF. DNA for the CDR3: TGCGCCAGCAGCCAGGGACAGGGCTATCTATCAGATACGCAGTATTTT.

This clonotype was observed at least ten times. J is TRBJ2-7 and V is TRBV19; TRBD1 or TRBD2 may be the D gene (5 bases each). The CDR3 runs to 14 residues. Trimming took 3 bases from V and 2 from J, leaving 11 bases between them. The germline gives CDR1 LNHDA, CDR2 SQIVND (reference sequence). The CDR3 region has the DNA TGTGCCAGTAGTATCGGGACGGGGACCTACGAGCAGTACTTC. It codes for CASSIGTGTYEQYF.

A few counts support this clonotype. The V gene is TRBV7-9, the J gene TRBJ1-2; 7 bases line up with TRBD1. Germline values: CDR1 SEHNR, CDR2 FQNEAQ (reference sequence). The CDR3 has 16 amino acids. V lost 6 bases and J lost 5; bases outside the gene matches: 15. This CDR3 reads CASSPGGQKSLYGYTF. The CDR3 DNA is TGTGCCAGCAGTCCCGGGGGACAGAAAAGCCTGTATGGCTACACCTTC.

The table lists this clonotype with many counts. V usage is TRBV6-2 or TRBV6-3 and J usage is TRBJ1-6; D unclear. The CDR3 loop spans 18 amino acids. Germline CDR1 is MNHEY and CDR2 is SVGEGT. Trimming shortened V by 0 bases and J by 0 bases, and 12 bases separated the two germline ends. The CDR3 spells CASSYSTGGVSYNSPLHF. Here the CDR3 DNA reads TGTGCCAGCAGTTACTCGACTGGTGGGGTCTCCTATAATTCACCCCTCCACTTT.

This clonotype has at least ten counts. V usage is TRBV6-6 and J usage is TRBJ2-3; 9 bases agree with TRBD1. The CDR3 consists of 14 residues. The V segment lost 6 bases and the J segment 2 bases; nucleotides outside the gene matches: 3. Germline V gene lookup returns CDR1 MNHNY and CDR2 SVGAGI (reference sequence). The CDR3 DNA reads TGTGCCAGCAGCGGGACAGGGCTCACAGATACGCAGTATTTT. The encoded protein is CASSGTGLTDTQYF.

This clonotype appeared a few times. This chain uses TRBV6-2 or TRBV6-3 with TRBJ1-5; no definite D call. The ends were cut back, 0 bases at V and 6 bases at J, with 3 bases in the middle. Per the germline V gene, CDR1 is MNHEY and CDR2 is SVGEGT. The CDR3 is 12 residues long. CDR3 in amino acids: CASSYSTQPQHF. The DNA of the CDR3 is TGTGCCAGCAGTTACTCGACTCAGCCCCAGCATTTT.

The rearrangement links TRBV7-2 to TRBJ1-2; 9 bases line up with TRBD1. Germline CDR1 is SGHTA and CDR2 is FQGNSA. This CDR3 is 15 amino acids long. The trim removed 5 bases at V and 4 bases at J, leaving 8 bases unmatched. The CDR3 here is CASSAGTGRPYGYTF. The CDR3 region has the DNA TGTGCCAGCAGCGCCGGGACAGGGAGGCCCTATGGCTACACCTTC.

The rearrangement links TRBV6-2 or TRBV6-3 to TRBJ2-5; D not certain. Trimming removed 5 bases from V and 5 bases from J, with 12 bases in between. Germline V gene data show CDR1 as MNHEY and CDR2 as SVGEGT. The CDR3 is 13 amino acids. In DNA, the CDR3 is TGTGCCAGCAGTGTCCTAGTCCCCGAGACCCAGTACTTC. Translating gives CASSVLVPETQYF.

The gene calls are TRBV4-3 and TRBJ1-2, with TRBD1 matching 9 bases. Trimming cost V 1 base and J 2 bases; bases outside gene matches: 2. Germline lookup yields CDR1 LGHNA and CDR2 YSLEER. The CDR3 extends over 15 amino acids. Written as DNA, the CDR3 is TGCGCCAGCAGCCAAGTGGGACAGGGAAACTATGGCTACACCTTC. This codes for CASSQVGQGNYGYTF.

This clonotype showed up just a few times. The gene calls are TRBV5-5 and TRBJ2-7; 7 nucleotides agree with TRBD1. V shed 0 bases and J 2 bases; nucleotides not matched to a gene: 2. CDR1 is SGHKS, CDR2 YYEKEE, per germline (reference sequence). The CDR3 is 14 amino acids. Written as DNA, the CDR3 is TGTGCCAGCAGCTTGGACCAGGGGGCCTACGAGCAGTACTTC. This translates into CASSLDQGAYEQYF.

This clonotype occurred many times. The rearrangement uses TRBV28 and TRBJ1-5, with a weak D call TRBD1 (5 bases). This CDR3 spans 14 amino acids. The germline V and J ends were trimmed by 6 bases and 1 base, with 10 bases remaining between them. Germline CDR1 and CDR2: MDHEN and SYDVKM. The CDR3: CASSQGGSNQPQHF. CDR3 bases: TGTGCCAGCAGCCAGGGCGGCAGCAATCAGCCCCAGCATTTT.

There are many counts of this clonotype. This chain uses TRBV6-1 with TRBJ1-1; a weak D match, TRBD1 (5 bases). The CDR3 extends over 17 amino acids. CDR1 and CDR2 (germline): MNHNS, SASEGT. The V end was cut by 9 bases, the J end by 2 bases, with 25 bases between. CDR3 nucleotide sequence: TGTGCCAGTCGGGAGGTACTTCGAGGACACGCCAACACTGAAGCTTTCTTT. Its translation is CASREVLRGHANTEAFF.